The present T cell receptor beta chain was sequenced within a study of technical replicates of blood from a few donors. This clone was seen a few times. Trimming pared 5 bases from V and 7 bases from J, leaving 17 bases between. CDR3 size: 13 residues. Germline V gene data show CDR1 as SQVTM and CDR2 as ANQGSEA. Method: immunoSEQ multiplex PCR; TCRdb's copy keeps in-frame clones and lacks some. This table has fewer than 45,000 clones, 90% to 97% appearing once. The rearrangement uses TRBV29-1 and TRBJ1-1; maybe TRBD1 (5 bases). The clonotype comes from a human donor in good health. The sequencing sample was made of T cells isolated from PBMCs. CDR3 coding DNA: TGCAGCGTTTGGAGCTTTGGGGCCGATGAAGCTTTCTTT. This sequence encodes CSVWSFGADEAFF.